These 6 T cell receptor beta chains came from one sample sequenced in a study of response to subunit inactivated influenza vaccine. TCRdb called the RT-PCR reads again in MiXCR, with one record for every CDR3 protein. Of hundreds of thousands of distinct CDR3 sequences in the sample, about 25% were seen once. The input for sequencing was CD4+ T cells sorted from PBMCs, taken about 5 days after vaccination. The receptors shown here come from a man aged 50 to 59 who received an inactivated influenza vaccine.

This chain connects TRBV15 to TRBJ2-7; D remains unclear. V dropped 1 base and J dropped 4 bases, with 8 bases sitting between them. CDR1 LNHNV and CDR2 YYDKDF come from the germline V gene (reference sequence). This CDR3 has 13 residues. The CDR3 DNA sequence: TGTGCCACCAGCAGAGCTGGCAGTTACGAGCAGTACTTC. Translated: CATSRAGSYEQYF.

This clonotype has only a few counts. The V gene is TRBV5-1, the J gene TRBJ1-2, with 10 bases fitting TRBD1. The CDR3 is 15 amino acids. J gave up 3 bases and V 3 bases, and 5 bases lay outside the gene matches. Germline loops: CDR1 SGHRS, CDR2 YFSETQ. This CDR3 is CASSSTGTGDYGYTF. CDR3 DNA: TGCGCCAGCAGCTCTACCGGGACAGGGGACTATGGCTACACCTTC.

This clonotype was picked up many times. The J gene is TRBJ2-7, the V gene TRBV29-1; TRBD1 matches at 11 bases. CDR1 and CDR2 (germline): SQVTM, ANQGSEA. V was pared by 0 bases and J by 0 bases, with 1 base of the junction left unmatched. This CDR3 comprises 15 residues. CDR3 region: CSVEEGTGGSYEQYF. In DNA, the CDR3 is TGCAGCGTTGAAGAAGGGACAGGGGGCTCCTACGAGCAGTACTTC.

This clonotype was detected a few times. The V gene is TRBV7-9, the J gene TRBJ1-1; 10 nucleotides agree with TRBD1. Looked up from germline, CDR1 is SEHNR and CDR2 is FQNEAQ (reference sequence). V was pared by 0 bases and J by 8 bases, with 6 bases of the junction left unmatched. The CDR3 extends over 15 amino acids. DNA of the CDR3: TGTGCCAGCAGCTTAGCGGAGACAGGGGGCTCCGAAGCTTTCTTT. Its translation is CASSLAETGGSEAFF. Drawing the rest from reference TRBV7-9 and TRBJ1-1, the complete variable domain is DTGVSQNPRHKITKRGQNVTFRCDPISEHNRLYWYRQTLGQGPEFLTYFQNEAQLEKSRLLSDRFSAERPKGSFSTLEIQRTEQGDSAMYLCASSLAETGGSEAFFGQGTRLTVV.

This CDR3 is CASSPRTSGRNGANVLTF. For the CDR3, the DNA is TGTGCCAGCAGTCCTAGGACTAGCGGGAGGAATGGGGCCAACGTCCTGACTTTC. The chain uses TRBV12-3 or TRBV12-4 and TRBJ2-6; TRBD2 matches 14 bases. Unmatched junction bases numbered 6, after V lost 5 bases and J lost 3 bases. CDR3 size: 18 residues.

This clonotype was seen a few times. CDR3 sequence (DNA): TGCGCCAGCAGCACCGGACAAATCACAGATACGCAGTATTTT. It is translated as CASSTGQITDTQYF. The J gene is TRBJ2-3, the V gene TRBV5-1; TRBD1 is a possible D gene (5 bases). This CDR3 has 14 amino acids. Germline-derived CDR1 and CDR2 are SGHRS and YFSETQ. V shed 4 bases and J shed 2 bases, with 11 bases lying between them.